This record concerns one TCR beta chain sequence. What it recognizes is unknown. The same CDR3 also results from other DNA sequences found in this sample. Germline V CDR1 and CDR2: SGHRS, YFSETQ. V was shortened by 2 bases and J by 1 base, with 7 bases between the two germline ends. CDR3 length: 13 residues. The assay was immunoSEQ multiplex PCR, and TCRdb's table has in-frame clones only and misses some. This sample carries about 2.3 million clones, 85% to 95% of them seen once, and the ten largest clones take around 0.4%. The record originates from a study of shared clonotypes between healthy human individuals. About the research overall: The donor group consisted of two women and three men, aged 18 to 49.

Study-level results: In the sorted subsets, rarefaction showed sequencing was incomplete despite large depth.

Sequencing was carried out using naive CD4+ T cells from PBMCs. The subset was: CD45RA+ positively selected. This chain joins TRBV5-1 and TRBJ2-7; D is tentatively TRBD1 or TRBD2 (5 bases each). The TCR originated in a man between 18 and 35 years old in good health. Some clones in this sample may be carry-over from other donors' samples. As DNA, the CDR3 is TGCGCCAGCAGCTTAGAGGGGTCCTACGAGCAGTACTTC. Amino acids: CASSLEGSYEQYF.